What follows are 32 T cell receptor beta chains derived from one specimen sequenced in a study of patients and donors after allogeneic stem cell transplantation. Each CDR3 protein is one row after TCRdb ran MiXCR on the RT-PCR reads. The sample contains some 230,000 distinct CDR3 sequences, roughly an eighth of which appear only once. Sequencing used blood, either unsorted or a sorted T cell fraction (not recorded which). Source of these receptors: a human donor who was either an allogeneic HSCT recipient or a stem cell or donor lymphocyte infusion donor (not recorded which). It is not recorded whose cells these are; they may come from a transplant donor.

This clonotype was observed a handful of times. Since a much larger clone is just one base distant, this may be a read error. The chain carries TRBV12-3 or TRBV12-4 and TRBJ1-5; D remains unclear. This CDR3 contains 12 residues. V dropped 3 bases and J dropped 3 bases, with 3 bases sitting between them. In nucleotides, the CDR3 is TGTGCCAGCAGTTTTGTCAATCAGCCCCAGCATTTT. This gives the protein CASSFVNQPQHF.

This clonotype was counted at least ten times. This chain connects TRBV12-3 or TRBV12-4 to TRBJ1-3, with TRBD1 matching 8 bases. V dropped 6 bases and J dropped 8; count of bases not matched to a gene: 6. CDR3 length: 13 residues. The CDR3 reads CASRQGQGYTIYF. DNA of the CDR3: TGTGCCAGCAGACAAGGACAGGGATACACCATATATTTT.

The chain combines TRBV6-1 with TRBJ2-7; D gene uncertain. Trimming took 0 bases from V and 2 from J, leaving 14 bases between them. This CDR3 has 16 amino acids. Germline V gene lookup returns CDR1 MNHNS and CDR2 SASEGT. The CDR3 reads CASSEALPDGAYEQYF. DNA for the CDR3: TGTGCCAGCAGTGAAGCGCTCCCCGACGGAGCCTACGAGCAGTACTTC.

This clonotype showed up just a few times. The chain carries TRBV11-3 and TRBJ2-1; 11 bases agree with TRBD1. Germline trimming cut 4 bases from V and 4 bases from J; bases unmatched to any gene: 6. In germline, CDR1 is SGHNT, CDR2 YENEEA. The CDR3 is 16 amino acids. As DNA, the CDR3 is TGTGCCAGCAGCTCGATAGGACAGGGGGCTTACAATGAGCAGTTCTTC. Amino acid sequence: CASSSIGQGAYNEQFF.

In its sample, this clonotype was seen many times. The chain combines TRBV6-5 with TRBJ2-3, with TRBD2 matching over 8 bases. The CDR3 has 19 residues. CDR1 and CDR2 from the germline V gene are MNHEY and SVGAGI. Trimming at V came to 0 bases and at J to 5 bases, leaving 16 bases not matched to a gene. The CDR3 DNA sequence: TGTGCCAGCAGTTACTCGATAACGGCGAGCGGGGGCCAGGGAGATACGCAGTATTTT. It specifies CASSYSITASGGQGDTQYF.

The V gene is TRBV10-3, the J gene TRBJ2-5; no clear D gene. V lost 2 bases and J 5 bases, leaving 9 bases between the germline ends. The germline V gene has CDR1 ENHRY and CDR2 SYGVKD. The CDR3 extends over 13 amino acids. The CDR3 protein is CAISETVTETQYF. CDR3 bases: TGTGCCATCAGTGAGACGGTTACGGAGACCCAGTACTTC.

In the case of this clonotype: The junction and the germline gene differ at one end; a read error may be behind it. The genes are TRBV20-1 and TRBJ2-7; TRBD2 agrees at 9 bases. The CDR3 sequence is 16 residues long. Looked up from germline, CDR1 is DFQATT and CDR2 is SNEGSKA (reference sequence). The CDR3 sequence is CSARGGGREFSYEQYF. The CDR3 DNA is TGCAGTGCAAGAGGGGGCGGGAGGGAATTTTCCTACGAGCAGTACTTC.

This clonotype was detected a few times. The chain carries TRBV2 and TRBJ1-5, with TRBD1 matching over 7 bases. V was clipped by 5 bases and J by 7 bases; unmatched bases: 8. This CDR3 has 14 amino acids. Looked up from germline, CDR1 is SNHLY and CDR2 is FYNNEI. CDR3 in amino acids: CASSTGQEGQPQHF. In nucleotides, the CDR3 is TGTGCCAGCAGTACTGGACAGGAGGGGCAGCCCCAGCATTTT. The full variable domain, in which reference TRBV2 and TRBJ1-5 provide the parts outside the CDR3, is EPEVTQTPSHQVTQMGQEVILRCVPISNHLYFYWYRQILGQKVEFLVSFYNNEISEKSEIFDDQFSVERPDGSNFTLKIRSTKLEDSAMYFCASSTGQEGQPQHFGDGTRLSIL.

This clonotype was seen repeatedly, ten times or more. V and J are TRBV20-1 and TRBJ1-6, with TRBD1 identical over 12 bases. Germline lookup yields CDR1 DFQATT and CDR2 SNEGSKA (reference sequence). V trimming: 5 bases; J trimming: 7 bases; junction bases outside the gene matches: 12. The CDR3 runs 17 residues. The CDR3 coding sequence is TGCAGTGCTCCCGGGACAGGGGGCCGCTTAGGCAATTCACCCCTCCACTTT. It translates to CSAPGTGGRLGNSPLHF.

In its sample, this clonotype was seen many times. This chain uses TRBV7-9 with TRBJ2-1, with no clear D. Germline-derived CDR1 and CDR2 are SEHNR and FQNEAQ (reference sequence). Trimming removed 1 base from V and 8 bases from J, with 18 bases in between. The CDR3 consists of 16 residues. The CDR3 region has the DNA TGTGCCAGCAGCTTAGTCGATTGGACCCTGATTTATGAGCAGTTCTTC. It codes for CASSLVDWTLIYEQFF.

The chain couples TRBV9 to TRBJ2-1; TRBD1 matches 7 bases. The V gene's germline CDR1 is SGDLS and CDR2 YYNGEE. The junction had 6 bases not matched to a gene; V was cut back by 0 bases and J by 3 bases. The CDR3 extends over 16 amino acids. The CDR3 DNA reads TGTGCCAGCAGCGTAGGGGACAGTGGGCTCTACAATGAGCAGTTCTTC. Its protein product is CASSVGDSGLYNEQFF.

Only a few counts were recorded for this clonotype. The chain links TRBV7-2 to TRBJ1-2; a possible D gene is TRBD1 (5 bases). CDR3 length: 14 residues. Germline CDR1 and CDR2: SGHTA and FQGNSA. Trimming took 5 bases from V and 4 from J, leaving 14 bases between them. The CDR3, as DNA: TGTGCCAGCAGCCCTTGGACTAGGGGCTATGGCTACACCTTC. It yields the protein CASSPWTRGYGYTF.

This clonotype has only a few counts. The chain carries TRBV7-2 and TRBJ1-1; D possibly corresponds to TRBD1 (5 bases). Trimming shortened V by 1 base and J by 4 bases, and 13 bases separated the two germline ends. Germline-derived CDR1 and CDR2 are SGHTA and FQGNSA. This CDR3 spans 15 amino acids. CDR3 in amino acids: CASSLGAGLGTEAFF. In nucleotides, the CDR3 is TGTGCCAGCAGCTTAGGCGCAGGGTTGGGCACTGAAGCTTTCTTT. Combining the CDR3 with reference TRBV7-2 and TRBJ1-1 gives the whole variable domain GAGVSQSPSNKVTEKGKDVELRCDPISGHTALYWYRQSLGQGLEFLIYFQGNSAPDKSGLPSDRFSAERTGGSVSTLTIQRTQQEDSAVYLCASSLGAGLGTEAFFGQGTRLTVV.

The chain links TRBV19 to TRBJ2-7; 11 nucleotides align to TRBD1. J lost 5 bases, V lost 4 bases, and 10 bases had no gene match. The CDR3 loop spans 16 amino acids. Germline V gene lookup returns CDR1 LNHDA and CDR2 SQIVND (reference sequence). The CDR3 DNA reads as TGTGCCAGTAGTAATCTCGGACAGGGGGCGCCCCACGAGCAGTACTTC. This translates into CASSNLGQGAPHEQYF.

The chain is built from TRBV7-2 and TRBJ2-7, with 11 bases matching TRBD1. The trim removed 2 bases at V and 7 bases at J, leaving 7 bases unmatched. Germline CDR1 reads SGHTA; CDR2 reads FQGNSA. The CDR3 is 15 residues long. The CDR3, as DNA: TGTGCCAGCAGCTTAACCGGACAGGGGGCTCGGGAGCAGTACTTC. It specifies CASSLTGQGAREQYF.

The V and J genes are TRBV7-2 and TRBJ2-1; D gene ambiguous. Germline V gene data show CDR1 as SGHTA and CDR2 as FQGNSA. Deletions cut 1 base from V and 4 bases from J, with 11 bases between. This CDR3 comprises 15 residues. As DNA, the CDR3 is TGTGCCAGCAGCTTAGGGTCGGGCCTATACAATGAGCAGTTCTTC. Amino acids: CASSLGSGLYNEQFF.

This clonotype was found a few times. The rearrangement joins TRBV7-2 to TRBJ1-4; 8 positions agree with TRBD1. The CDR3 runs 17 residues. Trimming removed 3 bases from V and 8 bases from J; junction bases left unmatched: 14. Germline V gene sequence: CDR1 SGHTA, CDR2 FQGNSA. CDR3 DNA sequence: TGTGCCAGCAGCTTTAGGACAGGGTTGACTTTAGGCGAAAAACTGTTTTTT. Translating it yields CASSFRTGLTLGEKLFF.

This clonotype was counted between two and nine times. The chain recombines TRBV6-5 with TRBJ2-5; 10 nucleotides line up with TRBD1. The CDR3 covers 16 residues. Germline V CDR1 and CDR2: MNHEY, SVGAGI. The V segment lost 0 bases and the J segment 2 bases; nucleotides outside the gene matches: 3. The CDR3 nucleotides read TGTGCCAGCAGTTACTCACTGGGACAGGGGCAAGAGACCCAGTACTTC. It encodes CASSYSLGQGQETQYF.

This clonotype has a count of ten or more. The chain uses TRBV6-2 or TRBV6-3 and TRBJ1-2; 7 bases fit TRBD1. The CDR3 spans 16 residues. The V gene end was trimmed by 0 bases and the J gene end by 1 base; junction bases not matched to a gene: 5. Germline V lookup: CDR1 MNHEY, CDR2 SVGEGT. CDR3 DNA sequence: TGTGCCAGCAGTTACTCTCGCCGGGACAGTAACTATGGCTACACCTTC. Residues: CASSYSRRDSNYGYTF.

This chain joins TRBV25-1 and TRBJ1-1; 8 bases fit TRBD1. CDR1 and CDR2 from the germline V gene are MGHDK and SYGVNS. The CDR3 is made up of 15 amino acids. The junction had 3 bases not matched to a gene; V was cut back by 3 bases and J by 0 bases. CDR3: CASSETTGVNTEAFF. The CDR3 DNA sequence: TGTGCCAGCAGTGAGACGACAGGGGTGAACACTGAAGCTTTCTTT.

This clonotype has a handful of counts. The chain carries TRBV9 and TRBJ1-3; D call uncertain. This CDR3 has 14 residues. V lost 0 bases, J lost 7 bases, and 11 bases lay in between. Germline V lookup: CDR1 SGDLS, CDR2 YYNGEE. The CDR3 coding sequence is TGTGCCAGCAGCGTAGGGTCCGTCGGCAACACCATATATTTT. This sequence encodes CASSVGSVGNTIYF.

This clonotype has more than one count but fewer than ten. The chain uses TRBV20-1 and TRBJ1-2; 10 bases are a match to TRBD1. V lost 6 bases, J lost 6 bases, and 13 bases stayed unmatched. The CDR3 runs 15 residues. CDR1 is DFQATT, CDR2 SNEGSKA, per germline (reference sequence). For the CDR3, the DNA is TGCAGTGCCCTGAACCCGGGACAGGGGAGGGATGGCTACACCTTC. Its protein is CSALNPGQGRDGYTF.

The chain carries TRBV6-2 or TRBV6-3 and TRBJ2-5; D gene unclear. This CDR3 has 13 residues. CDR1 and CDR2 from the germline V gene are MNHEY and SVGEGT. Trimming took 6 bases from V and 4 from J, leaving 12 bases between them. The CDR3 here is CASSSGFGETQYF. The CDR3, as DNA: TGTGCCAGCAGCTCCGGATTTGGAGAGACCCAGTACTTC.

This clonotype has a handful of counts. This chain connects TRBV4-1 to TRBJ2-1; 16 nucleotides agree with TRBD2. Trimming at V came to 3 bases and at J to 4 bases, leaving 9 bases not matched to a gene. The CDR3 has 19 amino acids. In germline, CDR1 is MGHRA, CDR2 YSYEKL. CDR3 DNA sequence: TGCGCCAGCAGCCATCCGGGACTAGCGGGGGGGCCGGGATACAATGAGCAGTTCTTC. This encodes CASSHPGLAGGPGYNEQFF.

This clonotype was seen only a few times. The V call is TRBV12-3 or TRBV12-4, the J call TRBJ2-3; TRBD2 aligns across 13 bases. Trimming cost V 6 bases and J 3 bases; bases outside gene matches: 3. This CDR3 is 15 amino acids long. The CDR3 coding sequence is TGTGCCAGCAGGACTAGCGGGAGGTCGACAGATACGCAGTATTTT. Translation gives CASRTSGRSTDTQYF.

The CDR3 reads CASSLGGLAGGTSYEQYF. The CDR3 nucleotides are TGTGCCAGCAGCTTGGGAGGGCTAGCGGGAGGGACTTCCTACGAGCAGTACTTC. The rearrangement joins TRBV5-4 to TRBJ2-7; 12 nucleotides match TRBD2. The junction had 8 bases not matched to a gene; V was cut back by 0 bases and J by 1 base. Germline values: CDR1 SGHNT, CDR2 YYREEE (reference sequence). The CDR3 runs 18 residues.

This clonotype showed up many times. V gene TRBV7-3 combines with J gene TRBJ2-1, with a possible D match to TRBD2 (6 bases). Trimming cost V 5 bases and J 5 bases, with 16 bases left between them. The length of the CDR3 is 15 residues. Per the germline V gene, CDR1 is SGHTA and CDR2 is FQGTGA. Written as DNA, the CDR3 is TGTGCCAGCAGCGGGGGGACTGGTCAGGACAATGAGCAGTTCTTC. Encoded protein: CASSGGTGQDNEQFF.

V gene TRBV7-9 combines with J gene TRBJ1-6, with D hard to call. Germline-derived CDR1 and CDR2 are SEHNR and FQNEAQ (reference sequence). The CDR3 extends over 14 amino acids. Trimming left V 5 bases short and J 7 bases short, with 12 bases between. The CDR3 DNA follows: TGTGCCAGCAGCGCGGAGGTAACAAATTCACCCCTCCACTTT. This encodes CASSAEVTNSPLHF. The full variable domain, rest sourced from reference TRBV7-9 and TRBJ1-6, is DTGVSQNPRHKITKRGQNVTFRCDPISEHNRLYWYRQTLGQGPEFLTYFQNEAQLEKSRLLSDRFSAERPKGSFSTLEIQRTEQGDSAMYLCASSAEVTNSPLHFGNGTRLTVT.

Many counts were recorded for this clonotype. The CDR3: CASSPGDRGKTQYF. The CDR3 DNA reads TGTGCCAGCTCACCAGGCGACAGGGGAAAGACCCAGTACTTC. The V and J genes are TRBV18 and TRBJ2-5, with TRBD1 identical over 8 bases. Unmatched junction bases numbered 5, after V lost 2 bases and J lost 6 bases. The CDR3 sequence is 14 residues long. The germline V gene encodes CDR1 KGHSH and CDR2 LQKENI.

The chain joins TRBV30 to TRBJ2-7; D may be TRBD1 (7 bases). Between the trimmed V and J ends, which lost 5 bases and 3 bases, there was a span of 20 bases. Germline CDR1 GTSNPN, CDR2 SVGIG (reference sequence). There are 15 residues in the CDR3. Here the CDR3 reads CAWAAGTAGRYEQYF. CDR3 sequence (DNA): TGTGCCTGGGCCGCCGGGACAGCGGGCCGCTACGAGCAGTACTTC. Together with reference TRBV30 and TRBJ2-7, the CDR3 gives the full variable domain: SQTIHQWPATLVQPVGSPLSLECTVEGTSNPNLYWYRQAAGRGLQLLFYSVGIGQISSEVPQNLSASRPQDRQFILSSKKLLLSDSGFYLCAWAAGTAGRYEQYFGPGTRLTVT.

Ten or more counts support this clonotype. J is TRBJ2-7 and V is TRBV5-1; TRBD2 matches 14 bases. Trimming cost V 3 bases and J 7 bases; bases outside gene matches: 6. CDR3 length: 15 amino acids. Germline CDR1 and CDR2: SGHRS and YFSETQ. The CDR3 here is CASSSGLAGGTEQYF. DNA for the CDR3: TGCGCCAGCAGCTCAGGACTAGCGGGAGGTACAGAGCAGTACTTC. Filled out from reference TRBV5-1 and TRBJ2-7, the complete variable domain reads KAGVTQTPRYLIKTRGQQVTLSCSPISGHRSVSWYQQTPGQGLQFLFEYFSETQRNKGNFPGRFSGRQFSNSRSEMNVSTLELGDSALYLCASSSGLAGGTEQYFGPGTRLTVT.

This sequence joins TRBV10-3 and TRBJ1-2, with 9 bases matching TRBD1. With 7 bases clipped from V and 8 bases from J, the junction kept 11 bases outside the gene matches. The germline V gene encodes CDR1 ENHRY and CDR2 SYGVKD. The CDR3 runs 14 residues. The CDR3: CAIKPGQGGRGYTF. The CDR3 DNA reads TGTGCCATCAAGCCGGGACAGGGAGGTAGGGGCTACACCTTC.